These 16 T cell receptor beta chains originate from one sample sequenced in a study of T-cell reconstitution after alpha-beta-depleted transplantation in children. The TCRbeta library incorporated unique molecular identifiers. In TCRdb, the PCR reads were re-called with MiXCR into one record per CDR3 protein. In the table there are more than 40,000 distinct CDR3 sequences, 52% of which are singletons. Sample: peripheral blood, taken before TCRalphabeta/CD19-depleted stem cell transplant. These receptors were collected from a boy in the first two years of life with SCID, due to receive a stem cell transplant.

CDR3 sequence reads: CASSHPLRGVRSSYNEQFF. Written as DNA, the CDR3 is TGTGCCAGCAGCCACCCTCTTCGGGGGGTTCGGAGCTCCTACAATGAGCAGTTCTTC. The rearrangement joins TRBV3-1 to TRBJ2-1; 7 nucleotides agree with TRBD2. V was pared by 3 bases and J by 0 bases, with 14 bases of the junction left unmatched. Germline V gene sequence: CDR1 LGHDT, CDR2 YNNKEL (reference sequence). This CDR3 is built from 19 residues.

The gene calls are TRBV27 and TRBJ2-2; TRBD1 matches at 7 bases. The junction had 4 bases not matched to a gene; V was cut back by 4 bases and J by 8 bases. CDR3 length equals 13 residues. Germline loops: CDR1 MNHEY, CDR2 SMNVEV (reference sequence). The CDR3 coding sequence is TGTGCCAGCAGTTCTTACAGGGGAGGGGAGCTGTTTTTT. Protein product: CASSSYRGGELFF.

This chain joins TRBV5-1 and TRBJ2-1; D not certain. The V gene's germline CDR1 is SGHRS and CDR2 YFSETQ. This CDR3 is 16 amino acids long. The V gene lost 0 bases and the J gene lost 3 bases, with 13 bases spanning the gap. CDR3 protein: CASSLVNGANYNEQFF. CDR3 bases: TGCGCCAGCAGCTTGGTTAACGGCGCGAACTACAATGAGCAGTTCTTC.

The chain links TRBV5-1 to TRBJ1-6; no clear D gene. The CDR3 extends over 16 amino acids. V was pared by 5 bases and J by 0 bases, with 12 bases between. The germline V gene encodes CDR1 SGHRS and CDR2 YFSETQ. The CDR3 sequence is CASSHDGSSYNSPLHF. The CDR3 region has the DNA TGCGCCAGCAGTCACGACGGAAGCTCCTATAATTCACCCCTCCACTTT.

This rearrangement joins TRBV6-5 to TRBJ2-1; 10 nucleotides line up with TRBD1. V shed 2 bases and J 6 bases; nucleotides not matched to a gene: 1. CDR1 is MNHEY and CDR2 is SVGAGI in the germline V gene. CDR3 length: 14 amino acids. CDR3 in amino acids: CASSYRTGGNEQFF. CDR3 in DNA: TGTGCCAGCAGTTACCGGACAGGGGGCAATGAGCAGTTCTTC.

The chain combines TRBV6-1 with TRBJ1-5, with D maybe TRBD1 (5 bases). Germline lookup yields CDR1 MNHNS and CDR2 SASEGT. CDR3 length equals 18 residues. Trimming left V 7 bases short and J 2 bases short, with 24 bases between. Here the CDR3 DNA reads TGTGCCAGCAATCCGGGGCGTGCGGGTCGTAAGGGCAATCAGCCCCAGCATTTT. Translated: CASNPGRAGRKGNQPQHF.

The genes are TRBV20-1 and TRBJ2-7; 9 bases fit TRBD2. In germline, CDR1 is DFQATT, CDR2 SNEGSKA (reference sequence). Unmatched junction bases numbered 0, after V lost 3 bases and J lost 0 bases. The CDR3 runs to 13 residues. Written as DNA, the CDR3 is TGCAGTGCTAGGACTAGCGGCTCCTACGAGCAGTACTTC. This encodes CSARTSGSYEQYF.

In this sample, this clonotype turned up a few times. V gene TRBV12-5 combines with J gene TRBJ2-2; D possibly corresponds to TRBD2 (7 bases). The CDR3 has 15 residues. The V gene's germline CDR1 is LGHNT and CDR2 FRNRAP. V was trimmed by 3 bases and J by 3 bases, leaving 11 bases between them. The CDR3 sequence is CASGFGGPYTGELFF. The CDR3 DNA is TGTGCTAGTGGTTTCGGGGGGCCTTACACCGGGGAGCTGTTTTTT. The full variable domain, with the rest looked up from reference TRBV12-5 and TRBJ2-2, is DARVTQTPRHKVTEMGQEVTMRCQPILGHNTVFWYRQTMMQGLELLAYFRNRAPLDDSGMPKDRFSAEMPDATLATLKIQPSEPRDSAVYFCASGFGGPYTGELFFGEGSRLTVL.

This clonotype was counted only a few times. The chain links TRBV5-6 to TRBJ1-1; D is uncertain. Between the trimmed V and J ends, which lost 3 bases and 2 bases, there was a span of 8 bases. The length of the CDR3 is 13 residues. Germline V lookup: CDR1 SGHDT, CDR2 YYEEEE. The CDR3 bases are TGTGCCAGCAGCTCCTGGGCTAACACTGAAGCTTTCTTT. Translated: CASSSWANTEAFF.

The gene calls are TRBV6-1 and TRBJ2-7, with 9 bases that match TRBD1. CDR1 is MNHNS, CDR2 SASEGT, per germline. The CDR3 has 13 amino acids. The V and J ends lost 6 bases and 7 bases, in that order; junction bases with no gene match: 7. This chain's CDR3 is CASRGQGVWEQYF. CDR3 nucleotides: TGTGCCAGCAGGGGACAGGGCGTGTGGGAGCAGTACTTC.

As to this clonotype: This may be a read error, as it is one base from a much larger clone. V and J are TRBV7-2 and TRBJ2-3; D unclear. The CDR3 contains 11 residues. With 5 bases removed from V and 2 bases from J, the gap between germline ends came to 2 bases. Germline-derived CDR1 and CDR2 are SGHTA and FQGNSA. CDR3 region: CASSPTDTQYF. Here the CDR3 DNA reads TGTGCCAGCAGCCCCACAGATACGCAGTATTTT.

CDR3 nucleotide sequence: TGTGCCAGCAGCTATTCTCGGCAGGGACAGTATGGCTACACCTTC. Protein sequence: CASSYSRQGQYGYTF. The chain is built from TRBV7-9 and TRBJ1-2, with 7 bases aligning to TRBD1. This CDR3 has 15 amino acids. Germline V gives CDR1 SEHNR, CDR2 FQNEAQ (reference sequence). The V and J ends lost 4 bases and 5 bases, in that order; junction bases with no gene match: 10.

The rearrangement joins TRBV20-1 to TRBJ2-1; perhaps TRBD1 as D (5 bases). The CDR3 runs 13 residues. The V end was cut by 5 bases, the J end by 0 bases, with 8 bases between. The germline V gene has CDR1 DFQATT and CDR2 SNEGSKA (reference sequence). CDR3 coding DNA: TGCAGTGCTCGCAGGGACTCCTACAATGAGCAGTTCTTC. Translating gives CSARRDSYNEQFF.

This clonotype has at least ten counts. In nucleotides, the CDR3 is TGTGCCAGCAGCAGAACGACAGGGGCTGAAGCTTTCTTT. Amino acids: CASSRTTGAEAFF. The V call is TRBV5-5, the J call TRBJ1-1, with TRBD1 matching 8 bases. The CDR3 runs to 13 residues. The trim removed 4 bases at V and 6 bases at J, leaving 5 bases unmatched. CDR1 and CDR2 from the germline V gene are SGHKS and YYEKEE (reference sequence). Together with reference TRBV5-5 and TRBJ1-1, the CDR3 gives the full variable domain: DAGVTQSPTHLIKTRGQQVTLRCSPISGHKSVSWYQQVLGQGPQFIFQYYEKEERGRGNFPDRFSARQFPNYSSELNVNALLLGDSALYLCASSRTTGAEAFFGQGTRLTVV.

The rearrangement links TRBV3-1 to TRBJ1-1; D is unresolved. Per the germline V gene, CDR1 is LGHDT and CDR2 is YNNKEL (reference sequence). This CDR3 spans 13 amino acids. The V end was cut by 1 base, the J end by 5 bases, with 8 bases between. The CDR3 loop is CASSQGWGTEAFF. The CDR3 DNA reads TGTGCCAGCAGCCAAGGCTGGGGTACTGAAGCTTTCTTT.

This clonotype was recorded many times. This chain uses TRBV11-2 with TRBJ2-1, with D possibly being TRBD2 (5 bases). V was trimmed by 1 base and J by 5 bases, leaving 21 bases between them. Germline CDR1 and CDR2: SGHAT and FQNNGV. The CDR3 totals 18 residues. Here the CDR3 reads CASSLVTSAASMHNEQFF. The CDR3 region has the DNA TGTGCCAGCAGCTTAGTTACATCAGCGGCCTCAATGCACAATGAGCAGTTCTTC. The variable domain in full, completed from reference TRBV11-2 and TRBJ2-1, reads EAGVAQSPRYKIIEKRQSVAFWCNPISGHATLYWYQQILGQGPKLLIQFQNNGVVDDSQLPKDRFSAERLKGVDSTLKIQPAKLEDSAVYLCASSLVTSAASMHNEQFFGPGTRLTVL.